This T cell receptor (beta chain) was identified in a study of shared clonotypes between healthy human individuals. Genomic DNA of every subset was divided equally among multiple immunoSEQ plates. Replicate PCRs from sorted subsets contained around 200 ng DNA, which is 29,000 or so T cell genomes. The data were produced by immunoSEQ multiplex PCR, yet TCRdb's version contains in-frame clones alone and is incomplete. In the table there are hundreds of thousands of clones, under 80% of which are singletons. The germline V gene encodes CDR1 GTSNPN and CDR2 SVGIG (reference sequence). The CDR3 runs 13 residues. V lost 1 base, J lost 3 bases, and 7 bases lay in between. This clone was detected only a few times. Its antigen is unknown. General study points: Non-shared clonotypes displayed generation probabilities falling below those of clonotypes present in all four donors.

CD4+ cells underwent separation, giving CD45RA+ naive and CD45RA-negative memory subsets. The TCR was taken from a man younger than 45 in good health. V usage is TRBV30 and J usage is TRBJ2-1; D not resolved. Source material: memory CD4+ T cells sorted from blood. Subset described: CD45RA-negative fraction. CDR3 in DNA: TGTGCCTGGAGTGGACCGGACTACAATGAGCAGTTCTTC. Translated: CAWSGPDYNEQFF. Looking up the rest from reference TRBV30 and TRBJ2-1 gives the full variable domain: SQTIHQWPATLVQPVGSPLSLECTVEGTSNPNLYWYRQAAGRGLQLLFYSVGIGQISSEVPQNLSASRPQDRQFILSSKKLLLSDSGFYLCAWSGPDYNEQFFGPGTRLTVL.